This is a list of T cell receptor beta chains from one sample in a study of T cell repertoires in cytomegalovirus infection. TCRdb analysed the reads with MiXCR anew, one entry per CDR3 protein. Found here are around 270,000 distinct CDR3 sequences, around 8.7% of them singletons; the top ten hold approximately 15%. Sequencing used PBMCs. Receptor source: a human donor in good health (CMV status not recorded). Some clones in this sample may be carry-over from other donors' samples. Both conserved end residues are part of each CDR3. A D gene is named only where the DNA matches it firmly. Only part of the rows carry a size: once, few, many, or a class if the clone is expanded.

abundance	len	v_gene	d_gene	j_gene	CDR3aa	CDR3nt
many	14	TRBV11-3	NA	TRBJ1-1	CASSWGSSAAEAFF	TGTGCCAGCTCCTGGGGGAGTTCTGCGGCTGAAGCTTTCTTT
many	16	TRBV7-2	NA	TRBJ1-5	CASSYQGRRANQPQHF	TGTGCCAGCAGCTATCAAGGGAGGCGGGCTAATCAGCCCCAGCATTTT
few	14	TRBV4-3	NA	TRBJ1-1	CASSQVTANTEAFF	TGCGCCAGCAGCCAAGTTACGGCGAACACTGAAGCTTTCTTT
many	16	TRBV7-2	NA	TRBJ2-4	CASSLAPGTRQNIQYF	TGTGCCAGCAGCCTGGCGCCCGGGACCAGGCAAAACATTCAGTACTTC
few	18	TRBV11-2	TRBD2	TRBJ2-2	CASSYPGLAGPGGGELFF	TGTGCCAGCAGCTATCCGGGACTAGCGGGGCCAGGGGGCGGGGAGCTGTTTTTT
many	15	TRBV20-1	TRBD2	TRBJ2-3	CSAKGLAIATDTQYF	TGCAGTGCTAAAGGACTAGCGATAGCCACAGATACGCAGTATTTT
many	14	TRBV28	NA	TRBJ1-5	CASSLSWGGQPQHF	TGTGCCAGCAGTTTATCCTGGGGGGGCCAGCCCCAGCATTTT
many	15	TRBV6-4	TRBD1	TRBJ2-1	CASSISGTGGYEQFF	TGTGCCAGCAGTATCTCCGGGACAGGGGGTTATGAGCAGTTCTTC
many	13	TRBV20-1	NA	TRBJ1-5	CSAGEGSNQPQHF	TGCAGTGCTGGAGAGGGCAGCAATCAGCCCCAGCATTTT
many	15	TRBV7-2	NA	TRBJ2-3	CASSLGEGGTDTQYF	TGTGCCAGCAGCTTAGGTGAAGGAGGCACAGATACGCAGTATTTT
many	16	TRBV7-2	NA	TRBJ1-5	CASSLGDIRGGQPQHF	TGTGCCAGCAGCTTAGGGGACATTAGGGGCGGTCAGCCCCAGCATTTT
many	18	TRBV11-2	TRBD2	TRBJ2-7	CASSSLRVLSGSGGEQYF	TGTGCCAGCAGCTCCCTAAGGGTGCTAAGCGGGAGTGGGGGCGAGCAGTACTTC
NA	13	TRBV7-2	TRBD1	TRBJ1-4	CASSRRQGRKLFF	TGTGCCAGCAGCAGAAGACAGGGGCGAAAACTGTTTTTT
many	16	TRBV6-2/TRBV6-3	NA	TRBJ2-1	CASSGPSLGGRNEQFF	TGTGCCAGCAGTGGCCCCTCCTTAGGGGGGCGGAATGAGCAGTTCTTC
few	18	TRBV7-2	TRBD2	TRBJ2-5	CASSTGTSGRYRPETQYF	TGTGCCAGCAGCACCGGGACTAGCGGGAGGTACCGTCCGGAGACCCAGTACTTC
few	14	TRBV7-9	NA	TRBJ1-1	CASSLGAGLTEAFF	TGTGCCAGCAGCTTAGGGGCAGGGCTGACTGAAGCTTTCTTT
many	16	TRBV7-2	NA	TRBJ2-3	CASSLWAAGLADTQYF	TGTGCCAGCAGCTTATGGGCTGCAGGGCTCGCAGATACGCAGTATTTT
few	15	TRBV15	NA	TRBJ2-1	CATSRDQTSYNEQFF	TGTGCCACCAGCAGAGATCAGACCAGTTACAATGAGCAGTTCTTC
NA	13	TRBV6-5	NA	TRBJ1-2	CASTEGGHYGYTF	TGTGCCAGCACGGAGGGAGGGCATTATGGCTACACCTTC
NA	16	TRBV2	TRBD1	TRBJ1-6	CASSEEGTGGRSPLHF	TGTGCCAGCAGTGAAGAGGGGACAGGGGGCCGGTCACCCCTCCACTTT
NA	15	TRBV20-1	NA	TRBJ1-3	CSARDPAGVGNTIYF	TGCAGTGCTAGAGATCCGGCAGGGGTCGGAAACACCATATATTTT
many	11	TRBV7-9	TRBD1	TRBJ1-1	CASSEDRGAFF	TGTGCCAGCAGCGAGGACAGGGGGGCTTTCTTT
many	14	TRBV7-2	NA	TRBJ1-2	CASSLTPPNYGYTF	TGTGCCAGCAGCTTAACCCCACCTAACTATGGCTACACCTTC
few	15	TRBV5-1	NA	TRBJ2-1	CASSLEANPYNEQFF	TGCGCCAGCAGCTTGGAAGCGAACCCCTACAATGAGCAGTTCTTC
many	14	TRBV7-2	NA	TRBJ1-2	CASSLVMLGYGYTF	TGTGCCAGCAGCTTAGTAATGCTGGGCTATGGCTACACCTTC
NA	12	TRBV5-1	NA	TRBJ2-2	CASSRLEGELFF	TGCGCCAGCAGTAGACTCGAAGGGGAGCTGTTTTTT
many	15	TRBV7-9	TRBD1	TRBJ1-5	CASSSDRRSNQPQHF	TGTGCCAGCAGCTCGGACAGGCGGAGCAATCAGCCCCAGCATTTT
many	11	TRBV12-3/TRBV12-4	NA	TRBJ1-2	CASSPAGSYTF	TGTGCCAGCAGTCCTGCTGGAAGCTACACCTTC
many	13	TRBV7-2	NA	TRBJ2-5	CASSADRWETQYF	TGTGCCAGCAGCGCCGACAGGTGGGAGACCCAGTACTTC
many	14	TRBV7-2	NA	TRBJ2-1	CASSLVAANNEQFF	TGTGCCAGCAGCTTAGTGGCGGCGAACAATGAGCAGTTCTTC
few	13	TRBV30	NA	TRBJ1-6	CAWRGIIGSPLHF	TGTGCCTGGAGGGGGATCATTGGTTCACCCCTCCACTTT
few	12	TRBV7-9	NA	TRBJ1-2	CASSRSGDGYTF	TGTGCCAGCAGCCGGTCAGGGGATGGCTACACCTTC
NA	12	TRBV10-3	NA	TRBJ2-5	CAISPNLGTQYF	TGTGCCATCAGCCCCAACTTAGGGACCCAGTACTTC
NA	14	TRBV29-1	NA	TRBJ1-2	CSVVDTSFNYGYTF	TGCAGCGTTGTAGACACCTCCTTTAACTATGGCTACACCTTC
many	15	TRBV29-1	NA	TRBJ1-4	CSARGPTATNEKLFF	TGCAGCGCCCGGGGCCCAACCGCCACTAATGAAAAACTGTTTTTT
NA	17	TRBV24-1	NA	TRBJ2-6	CATSDPGSYSGANVLTF	TGTGCCACCAGTGATCCAGGGAGCTACTCTGGGGCCAACGTCCTGACTTTC
NA	13	TRBV20-1	TRBD2	TRBJ2-1	CSADRTSEGEQFF	TGCAGTGCTGATCGGACTAGCGAAGGTGAGCAGTTCTTC
many	15	TRBV7-2	NA	TRBJ1-1	CASSLSPLGDTEAFF	TGTGCCAGCAGCTTATCCCCCCTTGGGGACACTGAAGCTTTCTTT
NA	15	TRBV15	NA	TRBJ2-2	CATSRDPSLEGELFF	TGTGCCACCAGCAGAGATCCCTCCTTAGAAGGGGAGCTGTTTTTT
many	14	TRBV7-2	TRBD1	TRBJ1-2	CASSWDRGLYGYTF	TGTGCCAGCAGCTGGGACAGGGGCCTCTATGGCTACACCTTC
many	16	TRBV7-3	TRBD1	TRBJ2-5	CASSLYGTGTRGTQYF	TGTGCCAGCAGCTTGTACGGGACAGGAACGCGGGGGACCCAGTACTTC
NA	13	TRBV6-1	NA	TRBJ1-1	CASSVGSYTEAFF	TGTGCCAGCAGTGTAGGCAGCTACACTGAAGCTTTCTTT
many	12	TRBV7-2	NA	TRBJ1-1	CASSFSRGEAFF	TGTGCCAGCAGCTTTTCAAGGGGTGAAGCTTTCTTT
few	15	TRBV20-1	NA	TRBJ2-3	CSARDPGGAPDTQYF	TGCAGTGCTAGAGATCCCGGCGGGGCCCCAGATACGCAGTATTTT
NA	14	TRBV30	NA	TRBJ1-5	CAWGFYGPNQPQHF	TGTGCCTGGGGGTTTTACGGACCCAATCAGCCCCAGCATTTT
many	15	TRBV7-2	NA	TRBJ2-2	CASSLAGAGTGELFF	TGTGCCAGCAGCTTAGCGGGGGCGGGCACCGGGGAGCTGTTTTTT